A selection of T cell receptor beta chains follows, all from one sample in a study of somatic mutations in cytotoxic T cells in rheumatoid arthritis. This table comes from immunoSEQ multiplex PCR, and its TCRdb copy is limited to in-frame clones, with some not included. The table has some 14,000 clones, 74% seen once; the top ten hold around 28%. Sequenced sample: CD8+ T cells sorted from blood. The receptors here all came from an adult with rheumatoid arthritis. Each CDR3 is given with its conserved first and last residue. D genes are given only for firm matches.

v_call | d_call | cdr3_aa
TRBV6-5 | NA | CASSLPGLYNEQFF
TRBV28 | TRBD1 | CASSPDRGLKTQYF
TRBV9 | NA | CASSVDREVTEAFF
TRBV21-1 | NA | CASSRGVAGGDQETQYF
TRBV11-2 | TRBD2 | CASSFGVASGAYNEQFF
TRBV4-1 | NA | CASSQGPFTDTQYF
TRBV7-9 | NA | CASTYGGTEAFF
TRBV4-1 | NA | CASSQETGASGTQYF
TRBV4-1 | TRBD1 | CASSQMAGQVPSYEQYF
TRBV6-6 | NA | CASGVGGLDTEAFF
TRBV6-5 | TRBD1 | CASSSGTGAYNEQFF
TRBV6-6 | TRBD1 | CASSGQGTSYEQYF
TRBV13 | NA | CASSLRGGTDTQYF
TRBV28 | NA | CASSFTNPRDEQYF
TRBV14 | NA | CASRGDYNSPLHF
TRBV5-6 | TRBD2 | CASSLGLGLAKAVSEQYF
TRBV9 | NA | CASSVDSPSNYGYTF
TRBV11-2 | TRBD2 | CASSLEWGTSGDTDTQYF
TRBV9 | NA | CASSVWSRDTDTQYF
TRBV19 | NA | CASSFSVNQPQHF
TRBV4-1 | NA | CASSEGNEQFF
TRBV30 | TRBD1 | CAWSPQPGKGAGEQYF
TRBV9 | NA | CASSEGDTEAFF
TRBV5-5 | TRBD1 | CASSFQTGLSLYNEQFF
TRBV27 | TRBD1 | CASSLSPTGGQGLYGYTF